The present T cell receptor beta chain was sequenced within a study of T cells in Graves' hyperthyroidism and ophthalmopathy. Findings and limits, study-wide: Researchers found most expanded thyroid clonotypes above 0.001 in blood as well.

The sample holds many counts of this clonotype. Its cognate antigen is unknown. Germline V gene data show CDR1 as LNHNV and CDR2 as YYDKDF (reference sequence). Trimming removed 6 bases from V and 2 bases from J, with 12 bases in between. The CDR3 spans 14 residues. These patients, aged 18 to 65, had recently diagnosed hyperthyroidism lasting under 2 months. From RNA transcripts, TCR beta CDR3 regions were amplified. During a first-round RT-PCR of the TCR CDR3, the HTBI primer set was used. TCRdb redid the calling of the multiplex PCR reads with MiXCR, one entry per CDR3 protein. The sample holds about 180,000 distinct CDR3 sequences, about 17% seen once.

This sequence originates from a woman in her fifties or sixties with Graves' hyperthyroidism. V and J are TRBV15 and TRBJ2-3; D possibly corresponds to TRBD1 (6 bases). Sequenced: blood. CDR3: CATRWGLDTDTQYF. CDR3 in DNA: TGTGCCACCAGGTGGGGGCTTGACACAGATACGCAGTATTTT.